This T cell receptor (beta chain) was profiled in a study of cytomegalovirus exposure and HLA in healthy donors. Concerning this clone: What it binds is unknown.

Produced via immunoSEQ multiplex PCR; TCRdb's table is partial and in-frame only. Counted here are about 280,000 clones, around 87% occurring once; the ten biggest clones make up roughly 1%. The CDR3 has 13 amino acids. The germline gives CDR1 SQVTM, CDR2 ANQGSEA. V gave up 3 bases and J gave up 2 bases, with 7 bases separating them. Overall study findings and caveats: Among TCR sequences, most were rare, though some public TCRs appeared in many donors.

This receptor was taken from a woman between 18 and 30 years old in good health and CMV-seronegative. This chain uses TRBV29-1 with TRBJ2-2; D not resolved. Sequenced: PBMCs. CDR3 loop: CSVDIGNTGELFF. In DNA, the CDR3 is TGCAGCGTTGATATTGGCAACACCGGGGAGCTGTTTTTT.